The present entry profiles one T cell receptor beta chain with its context. Its specificity is not known. The sample comes from a study of post-analysis software for immune sequencing data. The CDR3 has 12 residues. V was shortened by 3 bases and J by 5 bases, with 8 bases between the two germline ends. Germline loops: CDR1 SGHTA, CDR2 FQGNSA. Notes on the study in general: Samples sharing a preparation batch grouped tightly together when assessed by F measure. Four or five TRBV segments (TRBV5-6, TRBV5-1 and TRBV20-1 among them) occurred more frequently in patients than in controls.

Included in the TCR beta cDNA libraries were unique molecular identifiers. MiXCR, run by TCRdb on the PCR reads, gives a single entry per CDR3 protein. The sample has 650,000 to 850,000 distinct CDR3 sequences, 46% seen once. The chain carries TRBV7-2 and TRBJ2-7; D is unresolved. This receptor was identified in a girl aged 5 to 17 with multiple sclerosis. Sequenced: blood. CDR3 nucleotide sequence: TGTGCCAGCAGCTTTATACCCCACGAGCAGTACTTC. Protein: CASSFIPHEQYF.